One sample yielded the 19 T cell receptor beta chains listed below, sequenced in a study of T-cell memory formation after mild COVID-19. TCRdb re-called the 5' RACE reads through MiXCR, storing one row per CDR3 protein. The sample has some 280,000 distinct CDR3 sequences, 15% to 20% seen once. Sample: PBMCs or a T cell subset sorted from them (not recorded which). These receptors were collected from a man between 18 and 35 years old who had mild COVID-19 (a few samples of this study predate the infection). Cell type and time point are not known.

The rearrangement links TRBV4-1 to TRBJ1-5; D is uncertain. The CDR3 runs 16 residues. Germline assignment: CDR1 MGHRA and CDR2 YSYEKL. Trimming removed 3 bases from V and 0 bases from J, with 12 bases in between. The DNA for the CDR3 is TGCGCCAGCAGCCAGGCGATCGGTTATAGCAATCAGCCCCAGCATTTT. Amino acid sequence: CASSQAIGYSNQPQHF.

This clonotype was seen repeatedly, ten times or more. V and J are TRBV6-6 and TRBJ1-4; D not certain. This CDR3 is 15 amino acids long. Between the trimmed V and J ends, which lost 8 bases and 0 bases, there was a span of 13 bases. Looked up from germline, CDR1 is MNHNY and CDR2 is SVGAGI (reference sequence). Here the CDR3 reads CASPPAEATNEKLFF. The CDR3 nucleotides read TGTGCCAGCCCACCGGCGGAAGCAACTAATGAAAAACTGTTTTTT.

This clonotype was observed a handful of times. The chain joins TRBV12-3 or TRBV12-4 to TRBJ1-1; unclear D gene. The CDR3 extends over 13 amino acids. Trimming stripped 4 bases from V and 1 base from J, with 7 bases between. As DNA, the CDR3 is TGTGCCAGCAGTTGGTCCCCGAACACTGAAGCTTTCTTT. This sequence encodes CASSWSPNTEAFF.

This clonotype occurred a few times. The CDR3 DNA sequence: TGTGCCATCAGTCCGCACGGGCGAGATAGTACCGGGGAGCTGTTTTTT. Protein: CAISPHGRDSTGELFF. The chain couples TRBV10-3 to TRBJ2-2; D remains unclear. Germline-derived CDR1 and CDR2 are ENHRY and SYGVKD. The V end was cut by 5 bases, the J end by 5 bases, with 18 bases between. The CDR3 sequence is 16 residues long.

This clonotype was detected a few times. V and J are TRBV4-1 and TRBJ2-7; TRBD2 might be the D (6 bases). The V gene's germline CDR1 is MGHRA and CDR2 YSYEKL. The germline V and J ends were trimmed by 2 bases and 3 bases, with 14 bases remaining between them. The CDR3 runs 15 residues. CDR3 bases: TGCGCCAGCAGCCAAACTACGGGACTCAACTACGAGCAGTACTTC. Translated, it gives CASSQTTGLNYEQYF.

This clonotype was counted a few times. The chain links TRBV7-3 to TRBJ2-1; no clear D gene. This CDR3 comprises 16 residues. The germline CDR1 and CDR2 sequences are SGHTA and FQGTGA. V was clipped by 2 bases and J by 0 bases, with 11 bases between them. CDR3 amino acids: CASSLVFQSSYNEQFF. In DNA form, the CDR3 reads TGTGCCAGCAGCTTAGTCTTTCAGAGCTCCTACAATGAGCAGTTCTTC. The complete variable domain, with remaining parts taken from reference TRBV7-3 and TRBJ2-1, reads GAGVSQTPSNKVTEKGKYVELRCDPISGHTALYWYRQSLGQGPEFLIYFQGTGAADDSGLPNDRFFAVRPEGSVSTLKIQRTERGDSAVYLCASSLVFQSSYNEQFFGPGTRLTVL.

This clonotype was detected a few times. This rearrangement joins TRBV12-3 or TRBV12-4 to TRBJ1-1, with TRBD1 as a possible D gene (5 bases). The CDR3 sequence is 11 residues long. Trimming pared 5 bases from V and 6 bases from J, leaving 7 bases between. CDR3 nucleotides: TGTGCCAGCAGTAGGGGACCTGAAGCTTTCTTT. Translated: CASSRGPEAFF.

There are a few counts of this clonotype. The chain couples TRBV5-1 to TRBJ1-1; no reliable D call. CDR1 and CDR2 from the germline V gene are SGHRS and YFSETQ. CDR3 length equals 14 residues. The V end lost 2 bases, the J end lost 5 bases, and 13 bases lay between the germline ends. CDR3 nucleotide sequence: TGCGCCAGCAGCTTAAGCGGGGTTACGACTGAAGCTTTCTTT. Translated, it gives CASSLSGVTTEAFF.

J is TRBJ1-4 and V is TRBV20-1, with D perhaps matching TRBD1 (5 bases). The CDR3 is 14 amino acids. Germline V CDR1 and CDR2: DFQATT, SNEGSKA (reference sequence). Trimming left V 3 bases short and J 0 bases short, with 8 bases between. The CDR3 DNA reads TGCAGTGCTAGGTTGGGGGCAACTAATGAAAAACTGTTTTTT. Translated: CSARLGATNEKLFF.

This clonotype was counted only a few times. This chain joins TRBV5-1 and TRBJ1-2, with TRBD1 identical over 7 bases. The germline CDR1 and CDR2 sequences are SGHRS and YFSETQ. The CDR3 totals 15 residues. The J segment lost 0 bases and the V segment lost 4 bases, leaving 6 bases of the junction unmatched. CDR3 DNA sequence: TGCGCCAGCAGCCCAACAGGGGATCCTAACTATGGCTACACCTTC. It specifies CASSPTGDPNYGYTF.

V gene TRBV19 combines with J gene TRBJ1-5; D ambiguous. In germline, CDR1 is LNHDA, CDR2 SQIVND (reference sequence). V lost 5 bases and J lost 4, with 6 bases in between. The length of the CDR3 is 12 residues. The CDR3 here is CASSAPNQPQHF. Here the CDR3 DNA reads TGTGCCAGTAGTGCCCCTAATCAGCCCCAGCATTTT.

This clonotype occurred a few times. The V call is TRBV5-1, the J call TRBJ2-5, with a weak D call TRBD2 (6 bases). This CDR3 is built from 15 residues. Germline assignment: CDR1 SGHRS and CDR2 YFSETQ. V was shortened by 4 bases and J by 3 bases, with 16 bases between the two germline ends. In nucleotides, the CDR3 is TGCGCCAGCAGCCGCGGGGTCGGGAAGAAAGAGACCCAGTACTTC. Protein sequence: CASSRGVGKKETQYF.

There are a few counts of this clonotype. This chain uses TRBV9 with TRBJ2-1, with TRBD1 identical over 8 bases. Germline V gene data show CDR1 as SGDLS and CDR2 as YYNGEE. V trimming: 1 base; J trimming: 6 bases; junction bases outside the gene matches: 9. The CDR3 covers 16 residues. The CDR3: CASSVSNGQGANEQFF. CDR3 in DNA: TGTGCCAGCAGCGTATCAAATGGGCAGGGGGCCAATGAGCAGTTCTTC.

This clonotype appeared many times. The V and J genes are TRBV12-3 or TRBV12-4 and TRBJ2-1; 13 nucleotides line up with TRBD2. The CDR3 is 18 amino acids. V lost 3 bases and J lost 9; bases outside the gene matches: 14. CDR3 nucleotide sequence: TGTGCCAGCAGTTTCGGAGGCCGAAGACTAGCGGGGGGCGGTGAGCAGTTCTTC. Translation: CASSFGGRRLAGGGEQFF.

This clonotype was counted only a few times. The V and J genes are TRBV6-5 and TRBJ1-3, with D unresolved. This CDR3 region has 15 residues. CDR1 and CDR2 from the germline V gene are MNHEY and SVGAGI. V was clipped by 2 bases and J by 4 bases, with 12 bases between them. CDR3 in amino acids: CASSYQLLAGNTIYF. The CDR3 bases are TGTGCCAGCAGTTACCAGCTCTTGGCCGGAAACACCATATATTTT.

The chain is built from TRBV7-9 and TRBJ2-3; 8 bases align to TRBD2. V was clipped by 5 bases and J by 0 bases; unmatched bases: 4. This CDR3 contains 15 residues. Germline values: CDR1 SEHNR, CDR2 FQNEAQ (reference sequence). DNA of the CDR3: TGTGCCAGCAGCCCCGGGGGGGATAGCACAGATACGCAGTATTTT. Its protein is CASSPGGDSTDTQYF.

This clonotype showed up many times. The chain recombines TRBV6-2 or TRBV6-3 with TRBJ2-1; D may be TRBD2 (6 bases). The CDR3 loop spans 11 amino acids. Deletions cut 7 bases from V and 10 bases from J, with 11 bases between. Germline lookup yields CDR1 MNHEY and CDR2 SVGEGT. The CDR3 spells CASNGGVEQFF. CDR3 bases: TGTGCCAGCAACGGGGGAGTCGAGCAGTTCTTC.

The chain uses TRBV27 and TRBJ2-3; D remains unclear. The CDR3 consists of 15 residues. Germline V gene data show CDR1 as MNHEY and CDR2 as SMNVEV (reference sequence). V was clipped by 1 base and J by 1 base, with 9 bases between them. Here the CDR3 DNA reads TGTGCCAGCAGTTTATTTGTCCCAGGCACAGATACGCAGTATTTT. Its protein is CASSLFVPGTDTQYF.

The sample holds a few counts of this clonotype. The CDR3 end shows no conserved phenylalanine or tryptophan, and so a read error is likely. No DNA is shown, since the ends of the CDR3 on it are uncertain; the CDR3 is the one TCRdb lists. The CDR3 is CASSHPGGRATVV. The genes are TRBV14 and TRBJ1-1; TRBD1, as called in the table, went unchecked against the DNA. The length of the CDR3 is 13 amino acids, counting both ends. Germline CDR1 is SGHDN and CDR2 is FVKESK.